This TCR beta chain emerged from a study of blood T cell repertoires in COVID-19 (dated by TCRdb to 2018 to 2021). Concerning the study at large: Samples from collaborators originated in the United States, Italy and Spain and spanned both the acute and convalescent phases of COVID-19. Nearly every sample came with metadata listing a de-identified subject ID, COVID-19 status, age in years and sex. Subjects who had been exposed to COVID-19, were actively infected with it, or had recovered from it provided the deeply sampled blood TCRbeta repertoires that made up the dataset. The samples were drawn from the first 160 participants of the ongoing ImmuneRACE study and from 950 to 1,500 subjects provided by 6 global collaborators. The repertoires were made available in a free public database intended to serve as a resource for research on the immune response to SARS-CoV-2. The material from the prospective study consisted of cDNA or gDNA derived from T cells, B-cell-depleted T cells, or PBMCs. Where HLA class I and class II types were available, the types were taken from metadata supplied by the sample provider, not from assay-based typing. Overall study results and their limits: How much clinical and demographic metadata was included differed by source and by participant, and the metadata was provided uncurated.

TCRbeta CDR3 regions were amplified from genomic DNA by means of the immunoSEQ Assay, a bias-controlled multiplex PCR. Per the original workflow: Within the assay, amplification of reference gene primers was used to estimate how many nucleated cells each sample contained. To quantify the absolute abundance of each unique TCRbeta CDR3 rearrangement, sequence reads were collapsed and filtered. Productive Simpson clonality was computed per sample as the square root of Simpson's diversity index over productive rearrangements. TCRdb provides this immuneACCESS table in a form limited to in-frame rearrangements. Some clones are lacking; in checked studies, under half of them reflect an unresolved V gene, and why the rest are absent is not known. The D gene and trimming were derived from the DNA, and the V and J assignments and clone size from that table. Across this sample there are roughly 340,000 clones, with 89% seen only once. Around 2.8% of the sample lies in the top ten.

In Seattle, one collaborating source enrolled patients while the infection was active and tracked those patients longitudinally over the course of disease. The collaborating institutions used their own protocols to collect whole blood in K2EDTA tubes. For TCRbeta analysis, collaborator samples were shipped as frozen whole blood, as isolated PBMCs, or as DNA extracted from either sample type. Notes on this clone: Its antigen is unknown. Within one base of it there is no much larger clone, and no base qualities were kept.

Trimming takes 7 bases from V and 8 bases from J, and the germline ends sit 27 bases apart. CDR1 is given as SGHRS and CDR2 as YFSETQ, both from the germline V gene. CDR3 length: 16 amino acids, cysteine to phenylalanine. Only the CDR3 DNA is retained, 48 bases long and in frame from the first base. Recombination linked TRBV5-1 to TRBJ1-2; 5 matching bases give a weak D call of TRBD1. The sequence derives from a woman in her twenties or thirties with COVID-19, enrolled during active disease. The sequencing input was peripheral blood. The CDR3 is CASGRWQGTSTIGYTF. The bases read TGCGCCAGCGGGCGGTGGCAGGGAACGTCTACAATCGGCTACACCTTC.